The clone carrying this TCR beta chain was seen a few times. The assay was immunoSEQ multiplex PCR, and TCRdb's table has in-frame clones only and misses some. This table has about 170,000 clones, about nine tenths appearing once. Germline CDR1 and CDR2: LGHNA and YNFKEQ. V gave up 4 bases and J gave up 3 bases; unmatched junction bases: 1. The CDR3 has 13 amino acids. The data were taken from a study of control samples from healthy donors and cancer patients. The chain uses TRBV4-2 and TRBJ1-2; TRBD1 matches 8 bases. This receptor was obtained from a woman in her thirties in good health. Material for sequencing was blood. This CDR3 is CASSPTGDYGYTF. For the CDR3, the DNA is TGTGCCAGCAGCCCGACAGGGGACTATGGCTACACCTTC.